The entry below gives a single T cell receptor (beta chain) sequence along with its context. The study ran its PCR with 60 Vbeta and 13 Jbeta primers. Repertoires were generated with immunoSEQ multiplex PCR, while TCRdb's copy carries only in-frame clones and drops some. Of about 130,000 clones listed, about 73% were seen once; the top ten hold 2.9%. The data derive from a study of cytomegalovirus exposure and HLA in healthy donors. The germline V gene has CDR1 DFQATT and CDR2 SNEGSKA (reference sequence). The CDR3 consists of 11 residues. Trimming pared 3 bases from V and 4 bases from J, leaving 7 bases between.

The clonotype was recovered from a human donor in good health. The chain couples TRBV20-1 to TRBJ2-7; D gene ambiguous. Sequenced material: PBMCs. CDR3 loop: CSARMRYEQYF. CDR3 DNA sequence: TGCAGTGCTAGGATGCGATACGAGCAGTACTTC.